Listed below are T cell receptor beta chains from one sample, sequenced in a study of T cell responses to AZD1222 COVID-19 vaccine. Produced via immunoSEQ multiplex PCR; TCRdb's table is partial and in-frame only. The sample consists of roughly 80,000 clones, roughly 90% of them appearing once. The sample consisted of peripheral blood, taken 28 days after the second AZD1222 dose. Receptor source: an adult who received the AZD1222 COVID-19 vaccine. The CDR3 runs from the conserved cysteine through the conserved F or W. D genes are given only for firm matches. The size of a clone is reported for some rows only, either as once, few or many, or as a class for expanded clones.

v_call	j_call	d_call	clone_size	cdr3_aa	cdr3_nt
TRBV7-2	TRBJ2-3	TRBD1	NA	CASSGSTGAGADTQYF	TGTGCCAGCAGCGGATCGACAGGGGCGGGCGCAGATACGCAGTATTTT
TRBV14	TRBJ2-7	NA	NA	CASSRKTVGEQYF	TGTGCCAGCAGCCGGAAGACAGTGGGCGAGCAGTACTTC
TRBV5-4	TRBJ2-5	NA	NA	CASSLVGYQETQYF	TGTGCCAGCAGCTTGGTTGGCTACCAAGAGACCCAGTACTTC
TRBV28	TRBJ1-2	NA	NA	CASSGTDGYGYTF	TGTGCCAGCAGTGGGACGGACGGTTATGGCTACACCTTC
TRBV25-1	TRBJ2-2	NA	NA	CASSDPSGSGELFF	TGTGCCAGCAGTGACCCTTCGGGATCCGGGGAGCTGTTTTTT
TRBV28	TRBJ2-7	TRBD2	NA	CASSFGGSYTYEQYF	TGTGCCAGCAGTTTCGGCGGGAGTTATACCTACGAGCAGTACTTC
TRBV3-1/TRBV3-2	TRBJ1-2	NA	NA	CASSQGTRYGYTF	TGTGCCAGCAGCCAAGGCACCAGGTATGGCTACACCTTC
TRBV9	TRBJ2-7	NA	NA	CASSVGLGNHYEQYF	TGTGCCAGCAGCGTAGGGCTCGGCAACCACTACGAGCAGTACTTC
TRBV28	TRBJ1-5	NA	NA	CASSSPDRYNQPQHF	TGTGCCAGCAGTTCCCCAGACAGGTACAATCAGCCCCAGCATTTT
TRBV5-4	TRBJ1-2	NA	NA	CASSPGGSYGYTF	TGTGCCAGCAGCCCGGGAGGGTCCTATGGCTACACCTTC
TRBV4-3	TRBJ2-1	NA	NA	CASSPPWGGEQFF	TGCGCCAGCAGCCCACCTTGGGGGGGCGAGCAGTTCTTC
TRBV10-1	TRBJ2-3	TRBD1	NA	CASSSPGQGKDTQYF	TGCGCCAGCAGTAGCCCGGGACAGGGCAAAGATACGCAGTATTTT
TRBV5-1	TRBJ2-7	NA	NA	CASSSPGRNYEQYF	TGCGCCAGCAGCTCGCCGGGACGGAACTACGAGCAGTACTTC
TRBV28	TRBJ2-1	NA	once	CASQTSGGNEQFF	TGTGCCAGCCAAACTTCCGGGGGAAATGAGCAGTTCTTC
TRBV11-2	TRBJ1-5	NA	NA	CASSPGGNQPQHF	TGTGCCAGCAGCCCCGGGGGCAATCAGCCCCAGCATTTT
TRBV6-5	TRBJ1-1	TRBD1	NA	CASNRDRGLTEAFF	TGTGCCAGCAATAGGGACAGGGGGCTTACTGAAGCTTTCTTT
TRBV25-1	TRBJ1-1	NA	NA	CASSDWGQNTEAFF	TGTGCCAGCAGTGATTGGGGTCAGAACACTGAAGCTTTCTTT
TRBV15	TRBJ2-7	TRBD2	NA	CATSRGGAGDYEQYF	TGTGCCACCAGCAGAGGAGGGGCGGGGGACTACGAGCAGTACTTC
TRBV4-1	TRBJ2-7	NA	NA	CASSQNGASSYEQYF	TGCGCCAGCAGCCAAAACGGAGCAAGCTCCTACGAGCAGTACTTC
TRBV24-1	TRBJ1-2	NA	NA	CATRQTGDIYGYTF	TGTGCCACCAGACAGACAGGAGACATCTATGGCTACACCTTC
TRBV5-1	TRBJ2-7	NA	once	CASSLGQGGGYEQYF	TGCGCCAGCAGCTTGGGGCAGGGGGGAGGCTACGAGCAGTACTTC
TRBV5-4	TRBJ2-1	NA	NA	CASSLGRAGSYNEQFF	TGTGCCAGCAGCTTGGGGCGGGCCGGCTCCTACAATGAGCAGTTCTTC
TRBV6-5	TRBJ1-1	NA	once	CATSRGPSTEAFF	TGTGCCACTTCCCGGGGCCCCAGCACTGAAGCTTTCTTT
TRBV20-1	TRBJ2-7	NA	NA	CSARDGLEQYF	TGCAGTGCTAGAGATGGGCTCGAGCAGTACTTC
TRBV7-3	TRBJ2-1	TRBD2	NA	CASSLRAGATYNEQFF	TGTGCCAGCAGCTTACGAGCGGGAGCCACTTACAATGAGCAGTTCTTC
TRBV9	TRBJ1-1	TRBD1	NA	CASSDTGATEAFF	TGTGCCAGCAGCGATACAGGGGCTACTGAAGCTTTCTTT
TRBV9	TRBJ2-3	TRBD1	NA	CASSNGQGAPTDTQYF	TGTGCCAGCAGTAACGGACAGGGGGCGCCGACAGATACGCAGTATTTT
TRBV30	TRBJ1-1	TRBD1	NA	CAWWDRPTEAFF	TGTGCCTGGTGGGACAGACCCACTGAAGCTTTCTTT
TRBV28	TRBJ2-2	TRBD2	NA	CASSLSGGPTNTGELFF	TGTGCCAGCAGTTTAAGCGGGGGCCCTACGAACACCGGGGAGCTGTTTTTT